One TCR beta chain is described in this entry. Its antigen is not known. The CDR3 covers 15 residues. Trimming removed 0 bases from V and 0 bases from J, with 9 bases in between. Per the germline V gene, CDR1 is MGHRA and CDR2 is YSYEKL. TCRdb passed the reads through MiXCR, listing each CDR3 protein once. This table holds more than 20,000 distinct CDR3 sequences, approximately 46% found once. The sample belongs to a study of T cell repertoires in cytomegalovirus infection. Across the whole study: Recently described HLA-C-restricted plus well-studied HLA-B-restricted CMV epitopes were used. CMV infection together with matching HLA type was indicated by public TCR beta signatures. General observations from the study: HLA-C-restricted CMV-specific TCR beta clonotypes were dominant in the ex vivo response.

The sequence came from a human donor in good health (CMV status not recorded). Some clones in this sample may be carry-over from other donors' samples. The chain links TRBV4-1 to TRBJ2-7, with D possibly being TRBD2 (6 bases). The sample here was CD8+ T cells from cultured PBMCs, taken from culture after CMV antigen stimulation. The DNA for the CDR3 is TGCGCCAGCAGCCAAGAGGCGGGGAACTCCTACGAGCAGTACTTC. Its translation is CASSQEAGNSYEQYF.